The TCR beta chain described here comes from a study of T cell responses to AZD1222 COVID-19 vaccine. Concerning this clone itself: Its specificity is not known.

The assay was immunoSEQ multiplex PCR, and TCRdb's table has in-frame clones only and misses some. This table holds more than 150,000 clones, around 90% found once. The CDR3 contains 15 residues. In germline, CDR1 is SGHNT, CDR2 YYREEE (reference sequence). J lost 0 bases, V lost 4 bases, and 1 base had no gene match. Study observations and caveats: With two AZD1222 doses given, Spike-specific TCR breadth and depth both rose. Distributed over spike, vaccine-associated CD4 TCRs predominated at 160-218 and 743-854. In a largely white British group with more females than males, clonal diversity was possibly underestimated.

The receptor was isolated from an adult in good health. The chain has TRBV5-4 and TRBJ2-3, with 11 nucleotides matching TRBD2. The source was peripheral blood, collected on day 0 of AZD1222 vaccination. For the CDR3, the DNA is TGTGCCAGCAGCACTAGCGGGAGTAGCACAGATACGCAGTATTTT. Translating gives CASSTSGSSTDTQYF.